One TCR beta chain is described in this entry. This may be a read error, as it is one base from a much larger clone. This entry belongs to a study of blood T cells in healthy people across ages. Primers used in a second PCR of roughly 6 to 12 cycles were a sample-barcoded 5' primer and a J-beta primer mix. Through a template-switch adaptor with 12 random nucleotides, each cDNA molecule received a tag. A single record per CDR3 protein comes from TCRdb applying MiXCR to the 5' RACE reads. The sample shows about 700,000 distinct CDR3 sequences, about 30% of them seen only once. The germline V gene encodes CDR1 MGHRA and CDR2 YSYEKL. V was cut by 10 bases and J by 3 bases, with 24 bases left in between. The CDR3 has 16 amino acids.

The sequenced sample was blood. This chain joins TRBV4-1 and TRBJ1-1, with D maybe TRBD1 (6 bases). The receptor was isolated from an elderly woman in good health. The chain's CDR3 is CANRREQGSKDTEAFF. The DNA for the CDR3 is TGCGCCAACAGGCGGGAACAGGGAAGTAAGGACACTGAAGCTTTCTTT.